This T cell receptor beta chain was captured by sequencing in a study of blood T cell repertoires in COVID-19. Method: immunoSEQ multiplex PCR; TCRdb's copy keeps in-frame clones and lacks some. The sample has 400,000 to 450,000 clones, roughly nine tenths seen once. Participant reports of clinical history set cohort assignment. Sequencing used PBMCs or T cells enriched from blood (not recorded which). The TCR was taken from a man aged 25 to 45 who had recovered from COVID-19.

The CDR3 DNA reads as TGTGCCAGCAGTTCCAATGGGGGCTACAATCAGCCCCAGCATTTT. This codes for CASSSNGGYNQPQHF. The chain recombines TRBV28 with TRBJ1-5, with D perhaps TRBD1 (6 bases). The V gene's germline CDR1 is MDHEN and CDR2 SYDVKM. The CDR3 is 15 amino acids. V lost 4 bases and J lost 3, with 13 bases in between.